This TCR beta chain appears in the sequencing data of a study of blood T cells in healthy people across ages. Donors ranged from about 6 to 90 years old and were healthy Caucasians in Russia. Study-level results: Older age went with lower TCR beta diversity per million T cells, in a roughly linear way. Across samples, TCR beta diversity tracked strongly with naive T cell percentage.

Regarding this clonotype: Its antigen remains unknown.

The authors ran a second PCR of 7 to 11 cycles using a sample-barcoded 5' primer and a J-beta primer mix. Every molecule of cDNA carried a tag from a template-switch adaptor with 12 random nucleotides. TCRdb reprocessed the 5' RACE reads with MiXCR, giving one entry per CDR3 protein. The table includes about 650,000 distinct CDR3 sequences, roughly half detected once. This TCR was sampled from a woman aged 80 or older in good health. Sequences were obtained from blood.

The CDR3 bases are TGCAGTGCTAGAGATAGGCAGGGCAGCTCCTACAATGAGCAGTTCTTC. It specifies CSARDRQGSSYNEQFF. The V and J genes are TRBV20-1 and TRBJ2-1; perhaps TRBD1 as D (5 bases). V lost 0 bases and J lost 0, with 12 bases in between. Germline V gene data show CDR1 as DFQATT and CDR2 as SNEGSKA (reference sequence). This CDR3 comprises 16 residues.